This is a list of T cell receptor beta chains from one sample in a study of T cell repertoires in cytomegalovirus infection. TCRdb reprocessed the reads via MiXCR and lists one record per CDR3 protein. Found here are hundreds of thousands of distinct CDR3 sequences, about 24% of them singletons; the top ten hold 8%. The sequencing sample was made of CD8+ T cells from PBMCs. These receptors all stem from a human donor in good health (CMV status not recorded). Some clones in this sample may be carry-over from other donors' samples. CDR3s include the opening cysteine and the closing phenylalanine or tryptophan. D genes are given only for firm matches. Size tells how often a clone was seen (once, few, many) or the class of an expanded clone, and some rows leave it out.

V gene	D gene	clone size	J gene	CDR3 DNA	CDR3 protein
TRBV9	NA	few	TRBJ2-6	TGTGCCAGCAGCGGACCCACTGGGGCCAACGTCCTGACTTTC	CASSGPTGANVLTF
TRBV13	TRBD1	NA	TRBJ1-6	TGTGCCAGCAGCCATCGACAGGGGAATTCACCCCTCCACTTT	CASSHRQGNSPLHF
TRBV18	NA	NA	TRBJ1-6	TGTGCCAACTCACCAGCAGACTATAATTCACCCCTCCACTTT	CANSPADYNSPLHF
TRBV14	NA	NA	TRBJ2-2	TGTGCCAGCAGCCAAGTTGGACACTGGAACACCGGGGAGCTGTTTTTT	CASSQVGHWNTGELFF
TRBV15	TRBD1	NA	TRBJ1-5	TGTGCCACCAGCAGCAGGACAGGGGACAGCAATCAGCCCCAGCATTTT	CATSSRTGDSNQPQHF
TRBV12-3/TRBV12-4	TRBD2	many	TRBJ2-1	TGTGCCAGCAGTTTCTGGGTTCGTCGTCTAGCGGGAAACAATGAGCAGTTCTTC	CASSFWVRRLAGNNEQFF
TRBV4-2	TRBD2	NA	TRBJ2-1	TGTGCCAGCAGCCTAGGACCGGGACTAGCGGAGAACAATGAGCAGTTCTTC	CASSLGPGLAENNEQFF
TRBV6-5	NA	many	TRBJ2-1	TGTGCCAGCAGTCCGGACTTCAGCTCCTACAATGAGCAGTTCTTC	CASSPDFSSYNEQFF
TRBV28	NA	few	TRBJ2-7	TGTGCCAGCAGACTCGGACCTTCAACAGACTACGAGCAGTACTTC	CASRLGPSTDYEQYF
TRBV7-2	TRBD2	many	TRBJ2-1	TGTGCCAGCAGCTTAGAAGCGGGGGGCTACAATGAGCAGTTCTTC	CASSLEAGGYNEQFF
TRBV29-1	TRBD2	NA	TRBJ2-1	TGCAGCGTTGAGGGGGGTACTAGCGGGGATTTCTACAATGAGCAGTTCTTC	CSVEGGTSGDFYNEQFF
TRBV7-9	NA	NA	TRBJ2-2	TGTGCCAGCAGCGCCGGGGACAAGCTGTTTTTT	CASSAGDKLFF
TRBV7-9	NA	NA	TRBJ2-5	TGTGCCAGCAGCTCTGGACGGTACCAAGAGACCCAGTACTTC	CASSSGRYQETQYF
TRBV6-1	NA	many	TRBJ2-2	TGTGCCAGCAGTTATGGGGACACCGGGGAGCTGTTTTTT	CASSYGDTGELFF
TRBV7-9	TRBD2	few	TRBJ2-5	TGTGCCAGCAGCTCTCCACTAGCGGGGGTGGTTGAGACCCAGTACTTC	CASSSPLAGVVETQYF
TRBV28	NA	few	TRBJ2-1	TGTGCCAGCAGTTTCCGGGCGGGGATGTACAATGAGCAGTTCTTC	CASSFRAGMYNEQFF
TRBV20-1	NA	few	TRBJ1-1	TGCAGTGCTAGGGGTAGCAACACTGAAGCTTTCTTT	CSARGSNTEAFF
TRBV29-1	NA	NA	TRBJ1-2	TGCAGCGTTGCTGGGGCTGGCTACACCTTC	CSVAGAGYTF
TRBV29-1	TRBD2	NA	TRBJ2-1	TGCAGCCTAGCGGGGGGTTACAATGAGCAGTTCTTC	CSLAGGYNEQFF
TRBV6-5	NA	NA	TRBJ2-1	TGTGCCAGCAGTTCCGGCGGCTTTGAGCAGTTCTTC	CASSSGGFEQFF
TRBV20-1	NA	NA	TRBJ1-1	TGCAGTGCGGTGGACAGACTTGCCACTGAAGCTTTCTTT	CSAVDRLATEAFF
TRBV20-1	NA	NA	TRBJ1-2	TGCAGTGCTGGCGGGACGAACGATGGCTACACCTTC	CSAGGTNDGYTF
TRBV14	TRBD2	NA	TRBJ2-2	TGTGCCAGCAGCCAAGACCAGCGGGGGGGCCCGAACACCGGGGAGCTGTTTTTT	CASSQDQRGGPNTGELFF
TRBV7-6	NA	many	TRBJ2-1	TGTGCCAGCAGCTTAGATGCAGGCAATGAGCAGTTCTTC	CASSLDAGNEQFF